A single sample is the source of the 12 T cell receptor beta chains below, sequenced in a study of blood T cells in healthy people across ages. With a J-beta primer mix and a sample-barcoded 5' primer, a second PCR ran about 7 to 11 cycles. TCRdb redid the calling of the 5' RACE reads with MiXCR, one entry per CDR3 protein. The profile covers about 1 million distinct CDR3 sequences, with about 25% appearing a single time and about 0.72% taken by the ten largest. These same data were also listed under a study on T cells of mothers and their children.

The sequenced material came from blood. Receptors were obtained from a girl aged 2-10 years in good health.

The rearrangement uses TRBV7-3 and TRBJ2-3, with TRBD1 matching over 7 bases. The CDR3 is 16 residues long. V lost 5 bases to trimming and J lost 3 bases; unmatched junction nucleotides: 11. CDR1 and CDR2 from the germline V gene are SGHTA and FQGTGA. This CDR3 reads CASSLWTGVGTDTQYF. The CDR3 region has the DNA TGTGCCAGCAGCCTATGGACAGGCGTAGGTACAGATACGCAGTATTTT.

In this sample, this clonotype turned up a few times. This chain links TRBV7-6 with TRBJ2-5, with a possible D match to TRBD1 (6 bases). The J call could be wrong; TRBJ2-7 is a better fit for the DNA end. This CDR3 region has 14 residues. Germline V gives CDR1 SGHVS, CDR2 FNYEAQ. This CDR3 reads CASSLDPGDHEQYF. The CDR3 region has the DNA TGTGCCAGCAGCTTAGATCCAGGGGACCACGAGCAGTACTTC.

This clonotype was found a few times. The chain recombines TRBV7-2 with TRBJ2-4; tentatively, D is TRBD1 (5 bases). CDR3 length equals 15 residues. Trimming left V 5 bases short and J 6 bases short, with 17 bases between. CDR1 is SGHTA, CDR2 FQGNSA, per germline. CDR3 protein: CASSRGEVTVNIQYF. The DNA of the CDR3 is TGTGCCAGCAGCCGCGGTGAGGTGACAGTAAACATTCAGTACTTC. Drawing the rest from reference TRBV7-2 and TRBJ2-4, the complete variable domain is GAGVSQSPSNKVTEKGKDVELRCDPISGHTALYWYRQSLGQGLEFLIYFQGNSAPDKSGLPSDRFSAERTGGSVSTLTIQRTQQEDSAVYLCASSRGEVTVNIQYFGAGTRLSVL.

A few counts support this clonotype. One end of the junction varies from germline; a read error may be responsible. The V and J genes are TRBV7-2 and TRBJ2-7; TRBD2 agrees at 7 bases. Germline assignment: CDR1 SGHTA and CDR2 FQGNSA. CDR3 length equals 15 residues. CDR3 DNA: TGTGCCAGCAGCTATAACGGCGGGGGATCCTACGAGCATTACTTC. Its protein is CASSYNGGGSYEHYF. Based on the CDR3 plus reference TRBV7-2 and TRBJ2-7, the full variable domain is GAGVSQSPSNKVTEKGKDVELRCDPISGHTALYWYRQSLGQGLEFLIYFQGNSAPDKSGLPSDRFSAERTGGSVSTLTIQRTQQEDSAVYLCASSYNGGGSYEHYFGPGTRLTVT.

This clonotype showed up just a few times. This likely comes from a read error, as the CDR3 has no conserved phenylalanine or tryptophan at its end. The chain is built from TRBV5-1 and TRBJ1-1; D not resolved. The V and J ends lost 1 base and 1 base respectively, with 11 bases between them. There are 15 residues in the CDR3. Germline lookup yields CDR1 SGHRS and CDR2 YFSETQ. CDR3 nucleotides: TGCGCCAGCAGCTTGATCTCAACGGGGAACACTGAAGCTTTCCTT. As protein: CASSLISTGNTEAFL.

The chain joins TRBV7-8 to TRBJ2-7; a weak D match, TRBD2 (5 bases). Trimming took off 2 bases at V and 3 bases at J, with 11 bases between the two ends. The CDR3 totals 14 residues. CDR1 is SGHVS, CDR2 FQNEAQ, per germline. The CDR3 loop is CASSLTKDYYEQYF. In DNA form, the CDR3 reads TGTGCCAGCAGCTTAACGAAAGACTACTACGAGCAGTACTTC.

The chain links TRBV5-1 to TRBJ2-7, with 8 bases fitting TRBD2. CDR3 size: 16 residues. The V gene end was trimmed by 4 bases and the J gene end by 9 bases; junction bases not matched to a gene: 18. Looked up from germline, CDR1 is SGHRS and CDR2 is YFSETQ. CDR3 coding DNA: TGCGCCAGCAGCACTGGACTAGCAGATACCTCGAGGGTGCAGTACTTC. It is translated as CASSTGLADTSRVQYF. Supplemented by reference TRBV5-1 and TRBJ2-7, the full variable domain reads KAGVTQTPRYLIKTRGQQVTLSCSPISGHRSVSWYQQTPGQGLQFLFEYFSETQRNKGNFPGRFSGRQFSNSRSEMNVSTLELGDSALYLCASSTGLADTSRVQYFGPGTRLTVT.

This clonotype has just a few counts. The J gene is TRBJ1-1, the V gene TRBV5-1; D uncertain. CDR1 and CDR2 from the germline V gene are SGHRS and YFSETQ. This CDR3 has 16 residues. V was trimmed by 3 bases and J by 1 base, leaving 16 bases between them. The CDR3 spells CASSSAPAGKNTEAFF. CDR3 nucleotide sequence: TGCGCCAGCAGCTCAGCCCCGGCGGGAAAGAACACTGAAGCTTTCTTT.

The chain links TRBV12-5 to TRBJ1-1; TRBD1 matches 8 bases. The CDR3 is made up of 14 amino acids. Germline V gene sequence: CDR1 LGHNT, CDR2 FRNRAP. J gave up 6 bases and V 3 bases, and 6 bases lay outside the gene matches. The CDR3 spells CASGFTGQGPEAFF. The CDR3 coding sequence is TGTGCTAGTGGTTTCACCGGACAGGGCCCTGAAGCTTTCTTT.

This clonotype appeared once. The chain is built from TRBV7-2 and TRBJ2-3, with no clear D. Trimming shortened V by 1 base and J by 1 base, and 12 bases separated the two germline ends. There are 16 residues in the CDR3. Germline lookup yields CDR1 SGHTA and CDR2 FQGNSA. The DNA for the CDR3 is TGTGCCAGCAGCTTAGGCGCGCTCGAACGCACAGATACGCAGTATTTT. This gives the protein CASSLGALERTDTQYF.

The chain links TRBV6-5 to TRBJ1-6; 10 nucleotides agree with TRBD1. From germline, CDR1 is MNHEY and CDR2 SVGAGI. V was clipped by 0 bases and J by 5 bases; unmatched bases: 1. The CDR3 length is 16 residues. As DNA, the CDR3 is TGTGCCAGCAGTTACTCGGGGACAGGGGATAATTCACCCCTCCACTTT. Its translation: CASSYSGTGDNSPLHF.

Written as DNA, the CDR3 is TGCAGTGCTTTCACCGGGACTAGCGGGAGTATGTGGGAGACCCAGTACTTC. Protein product: CSAFTGTSGSMWETQYF. The J gene is TRBJ2-5, the V gene TRBV20-1; TRBD2 matches at 14 bases. After removal of 5 bases from V and 5 bases from J, the junction contained 13 bases not matched to a gene. CDR1 is DFQATT and CDR2 is SNEGSKA in the germline V gene (reference sequence). CDR3 size: 17 residues.